This TCR beta chain was obtained from a study of neurological immune-mediated disorders. Each CDR3 protein gets one entry after TCRdb re-called the 5' RACE reads with MiXCR. The repertoire has tens of thousands of distinct CDR3 sequences, about a tenth of them found once; the top ten carry 8.5% to 10%. Time point reported: longitudinal time-point 1 (baseline). The CDR3 is 14 residues long. Per the germline V gene, CDR1 is DFQATT and CDR2 is SNEGSKA (reference sequence). V was clipped by 8 bases and J by 4 bases; unmatched bases: 8. There are many counts of this clonotype. The sequence was obtained from a man aged 25 to 40 in good health. The chain has TRBV20-1 and TRBJ2-3; 11 nucleotides align to TRBD1. The sequenced sample was PBMCs. The CDR3 reads CSPGQGAHADTQYF. As DNA, the CDR3 is TGCAGTCCCGGACAGGGGGCGCATGCAGATACGCAGTATTTT.